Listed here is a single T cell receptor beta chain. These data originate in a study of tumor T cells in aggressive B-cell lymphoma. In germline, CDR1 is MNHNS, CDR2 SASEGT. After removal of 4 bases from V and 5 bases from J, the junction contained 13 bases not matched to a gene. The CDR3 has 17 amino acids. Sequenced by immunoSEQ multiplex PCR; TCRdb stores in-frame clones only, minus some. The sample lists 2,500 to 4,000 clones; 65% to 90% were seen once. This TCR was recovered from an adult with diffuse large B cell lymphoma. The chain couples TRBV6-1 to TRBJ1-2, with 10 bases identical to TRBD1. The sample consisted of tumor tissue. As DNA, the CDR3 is TGTGCCAGCAGTGGAAGCCGGGACAGGGGTATTGAGTATGGCTACACCTTC. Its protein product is CASSGSRDRGIEYGYTF.